Each of the 20 T cell receptor beta chains below was sequenced from the same sample in a study of blood T cell repertoires in COVID-19. This table comes from immunoSEQ multiplex PCR, and its TCRdb copy is limited to in-frame clones, with some not included. The table lists about 380,000 clones, 90% of them singletons. The sample taken for sequencing was peripheral blood. Receptor source: a man aged 18-30 years with active or convalescent COVID-19.

The chain has TRBV12-3 or TRBV12-4 and TRBJ1-5, with 7 bases aligning to TRBD1. J lost 8 bases, V lost 5 bases, and 6 bases had no gene match. The CDR3 loop spans 13 amino acids. The CDR3: CASSDREFKPQHF. The CDR3 nucleotides read TGTGCCAGCAGTGACAGGGAGTTTAAGCCCCAGCATTTT.

V usage is TRBV2 and J usage is TRBJ2-7, with TRBD1 matching 9 bases. V was pared by 6 bases and J by 6 bases, with 12 bases of the junction left unmatched. The CDR3 spans 15 residues. In germline, CDR1 is SNHLY, CDR2 FYNNEI. For the CDR3, the DNA is TGTGCCAGCAGCGTAGGGGGGACAGGGAAGGGCGAGCAGTACTTC. As protein: CASSVGGTGKGEQYF.

V usage is TRBV5-1 and J usage is TRBJ1-1; 10 nucleotides match TRBD1. The CDR3 length is 17 residues. Trimming cost V 2 bases and J 4 bases; bases outside gene matches: 11. CDR1 is SGHRS and CDR2 is YFSETQ in the germline V gene. The CDR3 sequence is CASSFRQGAHLGTEAFF. As DNA, the CDR3 is TGCGCCAGCAGCTTTCGACAGGGGGCCCATCTGGGCACTGAAGCTTTCTTT.

The V call is TRBV7-2, the J call TRBJ1-2, with 11 bases fitting TRBD1. The CDR3 length is 18 residues. J gave up 1 base and V 1 base, and 8 bases lay outside the gene matches. Germline V gene data show CDR1 as SGHTA and CDR2 as FQGNSA. In DNA, the CDR3 is TGTGCCAGCAGCTTAGGATTGGGACAGGGGGGAATTAACTATGGCTACACCTTC. It specifies CASSLGLGQGGINYGYTF.

The J gene is TRBJ1-6, the V gene TRBV5-3, with D possibly TRBD1 on 6 matching bases. TRBV5-3 belongs to the ORF category, with a function that is uncertain. The CDR3 consists of 19 residues. V lost 4 bases, J lost 7 bases, and 27 bases lay in between. This CDR3 is CARSPDREGQSGRNSPLHF. The CDR3 DNA follows: TGTGCCAGAAGCCCGGACAGAGAAGGACAGTCGGGAAGAAATTCACCCCTCCACTTT.

CDR3 amino acids: CASSLDQGAEAFF. CDR3 in DNA: TGTGCCAGCAGCTTGGATCAGGGTGCTGAAGCTTTCTTT. The chain combines TRBV5-4 with TRBJ1-1, with TRBD1 as a possible D gene (5 bases). Deletions cut 0 bases from V and 6 bases from J, with 9 bases between. Germline CDR1 SGHNT, CDR2 YYREEE (reference sequence). The CDR3 spans 13 residues.

This rearrangement joins TRBV28 to TRBJ1-1, with D possibly being TRBD1 (5 bases). Trimming cost V 7 bases and J 5 bases, with 14 bases left between them. Looked up from germline, CDR1 is MDHEN and CDR2 is SYDVKM. The CDR3 length is 13 residues. The CDR3 loop is CASTSVRGTEAFF. CDR3 DNA: TGTGCCAGCACCTCGGTCCGGGGGACTGAAGCTTTCTTT. The variable domain in full, completed from reference TRBV28 and TRBJ1-1, reads DVKVTQSSRYLVKRTGEKVFLECVQDMDHENMFWYRQDPGLGLRLIYFSYDVKMKEKGDIPEGYSVSREKKERFSLILESASTNQTSMYLCASTSVRGTEAFFGQGTRLTVV.

The chain recombines TRBV18 with TRBJ2-1; D remains unclear. V dropped 3 bases and J dropped 5 bases, with 2 bases sitting between them. The CDR3 loop spans 11 amino acids. Germline assignment: CDR1 KGHSH and CDR2 LQKENI. The CDR3 reads CASSPNNEQFF. The CDR3 DNA reads TGTGCCAGCTCACCCAACAATGAGCAGTTCTTC.

The chain carries TRBV29-1 and TRBJ2-1; 7 bases are shared with TRBD1. The V and J ends lost 2 bases and 3 bases, in that order; junction bases with no gene match: 7. The germline V gene has CDR1 SQVTM and CDR2 ANQGSEA. The CDR3 loop spans 15 amino acids. CDR3: CSVEPPTGNYNEQFF. CDR3 bases: TGCAGCGTTGAACCCCCGACAGGGAACTACAATGAGCAGTTCTTC.

The V call is TRBV29-1, the J call TRBJ1-5; perhaps TRBD1 as D (5 bases). Germline V gene sequence: CDR1 SQVTM, CDR2 ANQGSEA. The V end lost 6 bases, the J end lost 4 bases, and 13 bases lay between the germline ends. This CDR3 has 13 amino acids. This CDR3 reads CSVQDRANQPQHF. CDR3 coding DNA: TGCAGCGTACAAGACAGAGCTAATCAGCCCCAGCATTTT.

The CDR3 loop is CASSQDNPPVPSYEQYF. The CDR3 nucleotides are TGCGCCAGCAGCCAAGATAATCCGCCAGTACCCTCCTACGAGCAGTACTTC. This rearrangement joins TRBV4-3 to TRBJ2-7; no clear D. The CDR3 totals 17 residues. The germline CDR1 and CDR2 sequences are LGHNA and YSLEER. V lost 0 bases and J 0 bases, leaving 15 bases between the germline ends.

The chain links TRBV19 to TRBJ2-1, with 8 nucleotides matching TRBD2. Germline CDR1 is LNHDA and CDR2 is SQIVND (reference sequence). The CDR3 covers 16 residues. The V segment lost 8 bases and the J segment 7 bases; nucleotides outside the gene matches: 16. CDR3 in DNA: TGTGCCAGTCCCCTACAGGGTTCCGGGAGGGTTAATGAGCAGTTCTTC. It translates to CASPLQGSGRVNEQFF.

This sequence joins TRBV20-1 and TRBJ2-7, with D possibly matching TRBD2 (6 bases). Germline CDR1 is DFQATT and CDR2 is SNEGSKA (reference sequence). The CDR3 is 11 amino acids. In DNA, the CDR3 is TGCAGGGGAAAACGGGGGAACGAGCAGTACTTC. Translated, it gives CRGKRGNEQYF.

The chain is built from TRBV9 and TRBJ2-2, with 8 bases lining up with TRBD1. Germline V gene sequence: CDR1 SGDLS, CDR2 YYNGEE. The CDR3 totals 15 residues. V lost 4 bases to trimming and J lost 1 base; unmatched junction nucleotides: 3. CDR3 coding DNA: TGTGCCAGCAGCACAGGGACAGGGAACACCGGGGAGCTGTTTTTT. Its translation: CASSTGTGNTGELFF.

This clone was picked up a small number of times. The rearrangement joins TRBV4-2 to TRBJ1-2, with D uncertain. The CDR3 consists of 14 residues. Germline-derived CDR1 and CDR2 are LGHNA and YNFKEQ. Between the trimmed V and J ends, which lost 1 base and 4 bases, there was a span of 10 bases. CDR3 sequence: CASSQVSGSYGYTF. The CDR3, as DNA: TGTGCCAGCAGCCAAGTTTCGGGGTCCTATGGCTACACCTTC.

The rearrangement uses TRBV27 and TRBJ2-7; TRBD1 aligns across 7 bases. The germline CDR1 and CDR2 sequences are MNHEY and SMNVEV (reference sequence). This CDR3 has 15 amino acids. J gave up 3 bases and V 5 bases, and 10 bases lay outside the gene matches. The CDR3 is CASSVAGTDYYEQYF. Written as DNA, the CDR3 is TGTGCCAGCAGTGTCGCCGGGACAGACTACTACGAGCAGTACTTC.

This rearrangement joins TRBV27 to TRBJ1-2; no firm D call. Germline V gene data show CDR1 as MNHEY and CDR2 as SMNVEV (reference sequence). V shed 8 bases and J shed 7 bases, with 14 bases lying between them. CDR3 length: 12 residues. DNA for the CDR3: TGTGCCAGCTATGGAGGGTGGTCTGGCTACACCTTC. It translates to CASYGGWSGYTF.

This chain links TRBV24-1 with TRBJ1-5; 7 bases fit TRBD1. The CDR3 extends over 17 amino acids. Germline CDR1 reads KGHDR; CDR2 reads SFDVKD. The J segment lost 1 base and the V segment lost 4 bases, leaving 9 bases of the junction unmatched. The CDR3 protein is CATSEDRARMSNQPQHF. The DNA for the CDR3 is TGTGCCACCAGTGAAGACAGGGCCCGTATGAGCAATCAGCCCCAGCATTTT.

This clone was observed many times. The V gene is TRBV7-9, the J gene TRBJ1-1; weak D call: TRBD1 (6 bases). Germline assignment: CDR1 SEHNR and CDR2 FQNEAQ (reference sequence). Trimming removed 5 bases at V and 9 bases at J, with 13 bases between. The CDR3 covers 12 residues. CDR3 DNA: TGTGCCAGCAGCCATCTGACAGGCAAAGCTTTCTTT. This translates into CASSHLTGKAFF.

This chain joins TRBV4-2 and TRBJ2-7, with a weak D call TRBD2 (6 bases). Germline-derived CDR1 and CDR2 are LGHNA and YNFKEQ. The ends were cut back, 0 bases at V and 3 bases at J, with 12 bases in the middle. There are 15 residues in the CDR3. CDR3 sequence: CASSQEREAGYEQYF. The CDR3 nucleotides are TGTGCCAGCAGCCAAGAAAGGGAGGCCGGCTACGAGCAGTACTTC.